These T cell receptor beta chains were read from a single sample in a study of cytomegalovirus exposure and HLA in healthy donors. TCRdb's table, derived via immunoSEQ multiplex PCR, lists solely in-frame clones and lacks some. The sample records under 200,000 clones, around 80% being singletons. The sample consisted of PBMCs. The receptors stem from a male donor in good health and CMV-seronegative. Each CDR3 is given with its conserved first and last residue. The D gene is left open where the match is weak. The size field is filled for only some rows; it gives once, few, many or a size class.

.,14,.,TRBJ2-7,TRBV27,CASSFGGQTYEQYF,TGTGCCAGCAGTTTCGGGGGACAGACCTACGAGCAGTACTTC
.,16,.,TRBJ2-5,TRBV4-2,CASSQPQDGIQETQYF,TGTGCCAGCAGCCAACCCCAGGACGGGATCCAAGAGACCCAGTACTTC
TRBD1,14,few,TRBJ1-5,TRBV6-1,CASSGHRGNQPQHF,TGTGCCAGCAGCGGCCACAGGGGTAATCAGCCCCAGCATTTT
.,14,.,TRBJ1-3,TRBV4-3,CASSLQGSGNTIYF,TGCGCCAGCAGCCTTCAGGGATCTGGAAACACCATATATTTT
.,16,.,TRBJ2-7,TRBV7-2,CASSLGGGGTSYEQYF,TGTGCCAGCAGCTTAGGAGGGGGGGGGACTTCCTACGAGCAGTACTTC
.,12,.,TRBJ1-2,TRBV6-1,CASSWTAEGYTF,TGTGCCAGCAGTTGGACAGCCGAAGGCTACACCTTC
.,15,.,TRBJ2-5,TRBV6-6,CASSYGAGGQWAQYF,TGTGCCAGCAGTTACGGTGCTGGGGGCCAGTGGGCCCAGTACTTC
.,15,.,TRBJ2-7,TRBV5-6,CASSSPREGAYEQYF,TGTGCCAGCAGCTCCCCGCGGGAAGGGGCGTACGAGCAGTACTTC
.,16,.,TRBJ2-1,TRBV7-3,CASSSTRLLGHNEQFF,TGTGCCAGCAGCTCAACACGTCTACTAGGACACAATGAGCAGTTCTTC
TRBD1,15,.,TRBJ1-4,TRBV7-8,CASSLNRGRNEKLFF,TGTGCCAGCAGCCTGAACAGGGGTCGGAATGAAAAACTGTTTTTT
TRBD2,15,once,TRBJ2-3,TRBV19,CASQERGMITDTQYF,TGTGCCAGTCAGGAGCGGGGTATGATCACAGATACGCAGTATTTT
TRBD1,15,.,TRBJ2-1,TRBV5-1,CASSSGQPLRNEQFF,TGCGCCAGCAGCTCGGGACAGCCGTTGAGGAATGAGCAGTTCTTC
.,16,.,TRBJ2-1,TRBV25-1,CASSEYGRVLHNEQFF,TGTGCCAGCAGTGAATATGGCAGGGTGCTCCACAATGAGCAGTTCTTC
TRBD1,14,once,TRBJ1-5,TRBV6-1,CASSRQGSNQPQHF,TGTGCCAGCAGCCGACAGGGGAGCAATCAGCCCCAGCATTTT
TRBD1,13,.,TRBJ1-5,TRBV30,CAWSAGGGQPQHF,TGTGCCTGGAGTGCAGGGGGCGGTCAGCCCCAGCATTTT
TRBD1,15,.,TRBJ1-1,TRBV5-1,CASSLDRAGTTEAFF,TGCGCCAGCAGCCTGGACAGGGCAGGGACCACTGAAGCTTTCTTT
.,14,.,TRBJ2-3,TRBV10-3,CATRGLPRTDTQYF,TGTGCCACCCGAGGACTACCTCGCACAGATACGCAGTATTTT
TRBD1,15,.,TRBJ1-6,TRBV5-1,CASRIMETGNSPLHF,TGCGCCAGCCGGATTATGGAGACAGGGAATTCACCCCTCCACTTT
TRBD1,14,few,TRBJ2-3,TRBV7-9,CASNNDYQGVAQYF,TGTGCCAGCAACAATGACTATCAGGGGGTCGCGCAGTATTTT
TRBD2,12,.,TRBJ2-1,TRBV7-2,CASNLGGNEQFF,TGTGCCAGCAATCTGGGGGGGAATGAGCAGTTCTTC
.,15,.,TRBJ1-3,TRBV5-1,CASSLGSSFGNTIYF,TGCGCCAGCAGCTTGGGGAGTTCTTTCGGAAACACCATATATTTT
TRBD1,15,.,TRBJ2-7,TRBV6-1,CASRTTGTGYYEQYF,TGTGCCAGCAGAACCACCGGGACAGGGTACTACGAGCAGTACTTC
.,14,.,TRBJ2-7,TRBV27,CASSLQGLTYEQYF,TGTGCCAGCAGTTTACAGGGGTTAACCTACGAGCAGTACTTC
.,13,.,TRBJ2-4,TRBV2,CASTGLAKNIQYF,TGTGCCAGCACGGGACTAGCCAAAAACATTCAGTACTTC
.,14,.,TRBJ2-1,TRBV9,CASSVGLERNEQFF,TGTGCCAGCAGCGTAGGACTAGAGAGGAATGAGCAGTTCTTC
TRBD1,14,.,TRBJ2-1,TRBV7-3,CASSFGQGGNEQFF,TGTGCCAGCAGCTTCGGACAGGGGGGCAATGAGCAGTTCTTC
.,21,.,TRBJ2-4,TRBV2,CASSEARGLQSTPLAKNIQYF,TGTGCCAGCAGTGAAGCGCGGGGACTCCAATCCACCCCTTTAGCCAAAAACATTCAGTACTTC
.,13,.,TRBJ2-3,TRBV19,CASGFTGQDTQYF,TGTGCCAGTGGCTTTACAGGGCAGGATACGCAGTATTTT
TRBD1,17,.,TRBJ1-1,TRBV5-1,CASSFLGPLTGATEAFF,TGCGCCAGCAGTTTCTTAGGTCCCCTCACAGGGGCCACTGAAGCTTTCTTT
TRBD2,14,.,TRBJ2-5,TRBV9,CASSLAGGQETQYF,TGTGCCAGCAGCCTAGCGGGAGGCCAAGAGACCCAGTACTTC
.,16,.,TRBJ2-2,TRBV19,CASSIGWGRRTGELFF,TGTGCCAGTAGTATTGGGTGGGGGCGACGAACCGGGGAGCTGTTTTTT
.,13,.,TRBJ1-5,TRBV30,CAWSVLGGQPQHF,TGTGCCTGGAGTGTACTAGGAGGCCAGCCCCAGCATTTT
TRBD1,12,.,TRBJ1-1,TRBV19,CASDRGGTEAFF,TGTGCCAGCGACAGGGGGGGCACTGAAGCTTTCTTT
.,14,.,TRBJ1-5,TRBV18,CASSFGGQDQPQHF,TGTGCCAGCTCATTTGGGGGACAAGATCAGCCCCAGCATTTT
TRBD2,15,.,TRBJ2-3,TRBV6-1,CASITSGTIADTQYF,TGTGCCAGCATTACTAGCGGGACGATAGCAGATACGCAGTATTTT
TRBD1,14,.,TRBJ2-5,TRBV9,CASSVETGRETQYF,TGTGCCAGCAGCGTAGAGACAGGGCGGGAGACCCAGTACTTC
.,13,.,TRBJ2-5,TRBV12-5,CASGFNTQETQYF,TGTGCTAGTGGTTTCAACACCCAAGAGACCCAGTACTTC